This T cell receptor (beta chain) emerged from a study of metastatic and nonmetastatic thyroid tumors. MiXCR was used by TCRdb to re-call the PCR reads. The sample comprises more than 11,000 clones, 25% to 35% of which are singletons, and around 3.7% rests with the top ten. Nobody among the patients had been given any treatment before thyroid surgery. This CDR3 comprises 11 residues. Germline V CDR1 and CDR2: KGHSH, LQKENI. Trimming stripped 3 bases from V and 7 bases from J, with 4 bases between. Sequencing input: blood. This TCR was recovered from a female donor with papillary thyroid cancer or a benign thyroid nodule (not recorded which). Some clones in this sample may be carry-over from other donors' samples. The rearrangement links TRBV18 to TRBJ2-1, with no clear D. The CDR3, as DNA: TGTGCCAGCTCACCGCTGAATGAGCAGTTCTTC. The encoded protein is CASSPLNEQFF.